By frequency in the sample, the clone carrying this T cell receptor (beta chain) is medium-sized. This CDR3 contains 12 residues. V was clipped by 5 bases and J by 7 bases, with 11 bases between them. CD4+CD45RO+CD25- cells were isolated as memory CD4+ T cells. TRBV12-4/TRBJ1-2 clonotypes were amplified with adaptor-ligated barcode primers. TCRdb ran MiXCR on the multiplex PCR reads and lists one entry per CDR3 protein. This table lists 60 or so distinct CDR3 sequences. The specimen sequenced was memory CD4+ T cells sorted from blood. Subset in this sample: memory CD4+ T cells, CD4+CD45RO+CD25-. The chain employs TRBV12-3 or TRBV12-4 and TRBJ1-2, with D unresolved. This TCR came from a female donor with breast cancer. The chain's CDR3 is CASSTHRFGYTF. CDR3 DNA sequence: TGTGCCAGCAGTACCCACCGGTTTGGCTACACCTTC.